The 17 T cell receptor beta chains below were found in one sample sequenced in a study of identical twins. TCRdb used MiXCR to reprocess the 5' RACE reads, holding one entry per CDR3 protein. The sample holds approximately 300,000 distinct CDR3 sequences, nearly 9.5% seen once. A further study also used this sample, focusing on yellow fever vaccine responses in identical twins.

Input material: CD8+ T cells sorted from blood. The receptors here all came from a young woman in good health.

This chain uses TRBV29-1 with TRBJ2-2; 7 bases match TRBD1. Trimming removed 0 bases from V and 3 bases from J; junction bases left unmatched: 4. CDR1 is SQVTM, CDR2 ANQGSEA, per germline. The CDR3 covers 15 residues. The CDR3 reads CSVEDGTGDTGELFF. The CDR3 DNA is TGCAGCGTTGAAGATGGAACAGGGGACACCGGGGAGCTGTTTTTT.

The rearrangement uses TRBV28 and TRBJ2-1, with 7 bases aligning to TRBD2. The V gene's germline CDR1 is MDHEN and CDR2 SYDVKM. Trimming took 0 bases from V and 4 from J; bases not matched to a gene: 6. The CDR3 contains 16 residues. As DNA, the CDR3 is TGTGCCAGCAGTTTATGGGGGAGCGGGGCATACAATGAGCAGTTCTTC. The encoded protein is CASSLWGSGAYNEQFF.

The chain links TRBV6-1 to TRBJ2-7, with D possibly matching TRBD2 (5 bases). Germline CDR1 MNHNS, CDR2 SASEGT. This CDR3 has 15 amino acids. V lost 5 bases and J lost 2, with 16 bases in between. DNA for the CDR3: TGTGCCAGCAGTCCGGAGGTTCTTCCTACCTACGAGCAGTACTTC. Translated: CASSPEVLPTYEQYF.

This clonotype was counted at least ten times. CDR3 DNA sequence: TGTGCCAGTAGTATAGGGACTAGCAGCTACAATGAGCAGTTCTTC. Its protein product is CASSIGTSSYNEQFF. The chain has TRBV19 and TRBJ2-1; TRBD2 matches at 8 bases. V lost 1 base and J lost 3; bases outside the gene matches: 2. The CDR3 is 15 amino acids. The V gene's germline CDR1 is LNHDA and CDR2 SQIVND (reference sequence).

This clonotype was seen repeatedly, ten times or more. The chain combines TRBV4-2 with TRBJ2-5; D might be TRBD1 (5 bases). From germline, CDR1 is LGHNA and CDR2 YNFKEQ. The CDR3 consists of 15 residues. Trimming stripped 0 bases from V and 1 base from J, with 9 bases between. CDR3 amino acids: CASSQDGALQETQYF. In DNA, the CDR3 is TGTGCCAGCAGCCAAGATGGGGCACTCCAAGAGACCCAGTACTTC.

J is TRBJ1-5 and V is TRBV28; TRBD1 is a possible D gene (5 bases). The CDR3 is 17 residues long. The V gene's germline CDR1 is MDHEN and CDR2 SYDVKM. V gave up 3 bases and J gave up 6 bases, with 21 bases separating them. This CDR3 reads CASSLDAEGWASQPQHF. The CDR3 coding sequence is TGTGCCAGCAGTTTGGATGCGGAGGGGTGGGCCAGTCAGCCCCAGCATTTT.

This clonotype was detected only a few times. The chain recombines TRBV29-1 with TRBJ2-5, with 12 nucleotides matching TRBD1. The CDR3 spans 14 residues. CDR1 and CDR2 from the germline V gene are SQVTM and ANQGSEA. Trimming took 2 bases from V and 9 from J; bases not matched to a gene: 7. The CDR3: CSVEFTGTGGPQYF. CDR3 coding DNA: TGCAGCGTTGAATTCACCGGGACAGGGGGCCCCCAGTACTTC.

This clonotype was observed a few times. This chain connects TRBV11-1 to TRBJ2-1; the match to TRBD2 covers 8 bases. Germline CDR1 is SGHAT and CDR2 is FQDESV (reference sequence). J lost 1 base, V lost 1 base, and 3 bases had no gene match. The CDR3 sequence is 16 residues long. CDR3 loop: CASSLDGRGSYNEQFF. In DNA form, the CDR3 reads TGTGCCAGCAGCTTAGACGGGAGGGGATCCTACAATGAGCAGTTCTTC.

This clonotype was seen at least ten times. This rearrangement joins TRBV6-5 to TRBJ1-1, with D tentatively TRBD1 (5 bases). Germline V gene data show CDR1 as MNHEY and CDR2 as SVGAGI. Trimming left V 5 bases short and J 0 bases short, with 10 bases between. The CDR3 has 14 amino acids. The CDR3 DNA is TGTGCCAGCAGTCACCGGACAATGAACACTGAAGCTTTCTTT. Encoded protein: CASSHRTMNTEAFF.

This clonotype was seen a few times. The DNA for the CDR3 is TGCAGTGCACCCCTGCGGATCTCCTACTACAATGAGCAGTTCTTC. It translates to CSAPLRISYYNEQFF. The chain carries TRBV20-1 and TRBJ2-1, with D uncertain. The CDR3 totals 15 residues. Germline CDR1 reads DFQATT; CDR2 reads SNEGSKA (reference sequence). V was pared by 6 bases and J by 3 bases, with 18 bases between.

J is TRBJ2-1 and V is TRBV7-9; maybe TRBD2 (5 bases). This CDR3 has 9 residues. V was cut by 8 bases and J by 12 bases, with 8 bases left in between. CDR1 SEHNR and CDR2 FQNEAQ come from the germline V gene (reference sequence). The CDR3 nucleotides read TGTGCCAGCGTACTAGGGCAGTTCTTC. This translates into CASVLGQFF.

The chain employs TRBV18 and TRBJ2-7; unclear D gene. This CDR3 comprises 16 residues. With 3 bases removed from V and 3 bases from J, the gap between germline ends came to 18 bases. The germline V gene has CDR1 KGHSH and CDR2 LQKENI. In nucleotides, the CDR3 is TGTGCCAGCTCACCGCTGGCCTCCATCTGGTACTACGAGCAGTACTTC. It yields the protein CASSPLASIWYYEQYF.

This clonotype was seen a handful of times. CDR3 sequence: CSAPTGFRYEQYF. The CDR3 coding sequence is TGCAGTGCTCCGACAGGGTTCCGGTACGAGCAGTACTTC. The V and J genes are TRBV20-1 and TRBJ2-7; 7 bases line up with TRBD1. Unmatched junction bases numbered 8, after V lost 5 bases and J lost 4 bases. The CDR3 runs to 13 residues. The germline V gene encodes CDR1 DFQATT and CDR2 SNEGSKA (reference sequence).

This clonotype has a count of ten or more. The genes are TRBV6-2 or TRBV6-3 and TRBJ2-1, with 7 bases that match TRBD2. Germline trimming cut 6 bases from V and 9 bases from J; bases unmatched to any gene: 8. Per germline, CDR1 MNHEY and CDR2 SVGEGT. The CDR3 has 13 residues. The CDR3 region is CASSSGGLSEQFF. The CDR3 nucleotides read TGTGCCAGCAGCTCGGGGGGTTTGAGTGAGCAGTTCTTC.

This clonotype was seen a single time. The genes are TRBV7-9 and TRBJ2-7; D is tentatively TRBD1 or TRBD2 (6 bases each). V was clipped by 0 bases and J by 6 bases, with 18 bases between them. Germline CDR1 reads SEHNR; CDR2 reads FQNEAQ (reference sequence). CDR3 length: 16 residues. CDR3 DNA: TGTGCCAGCAGCTTAGCGAAGGGGGGCCTCCCAGGCGAGCAGTACTTC. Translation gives CASSLAKGGLPGEQYF.

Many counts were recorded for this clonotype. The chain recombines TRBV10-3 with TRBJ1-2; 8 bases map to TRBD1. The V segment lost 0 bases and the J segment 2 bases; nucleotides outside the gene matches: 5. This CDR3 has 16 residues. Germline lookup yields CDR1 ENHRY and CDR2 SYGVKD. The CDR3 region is CAISESTGDFNYGYTF. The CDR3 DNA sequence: TGTGCCATCAGTGAGTCGACAGGGGACTTCAACTATGGCTACACCTTC.

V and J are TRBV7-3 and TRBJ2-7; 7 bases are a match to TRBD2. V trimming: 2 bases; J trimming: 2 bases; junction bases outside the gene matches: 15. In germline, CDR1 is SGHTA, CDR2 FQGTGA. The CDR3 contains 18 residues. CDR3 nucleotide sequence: TGTGCCAGCAGCTTATCCCCGCCGAGAGCGGGGCCGACCTACGAGCAGTACTTC. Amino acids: CASSLSPPRAGPTYEQYF.